This T cell receptor (beta chain) is from a study of spatial heterogeneity in lung cancer. About the research overall: A consistent excess of beta-chain over alpha-chain sequences was detected.

Study outcomes and limitations: Ubiquitous expanded tumor TCRs appeared in blood more at resection than follow-up.

Sample time point: sample taken at primary tumor resection. Unsorted whole RNA of tumor, nontumor lung or frozen PBMC was sequenced. The approximately 78 donors had untreated early-stage non-small cell lung cancer. The CDR3 spans 12 residues. The ends were cut back, 8 bases at V and 4 bases at J, with 11 bases in the middle. Germline CDR1 reads PRHDT; CDR2 reads FYEKMQ (reference sequence). TCRdb used MiXCR to reprocess the 5' RACE reads, holding one entry per CDR3 protein. The profile shows 25,000 or so distinct CDR3 sequences, around 8% of them singletons. This clonotype has only a few counts. Its antigen is currently unknown.

The rearrangement uses TRBV13 and TRBJ2-5, with D maybe TRBD2 (6 bases). The sequence derives from a female donor with early-stage non-small cell lung cancer. The input for sequencing was PBMCs, taken at surgery. This CDR3 is CASCLRGETQYF. The CDR3 DNA reads TGTGCCAGCTGCCTGCGGGGAGAGACCCAGTACTTC.